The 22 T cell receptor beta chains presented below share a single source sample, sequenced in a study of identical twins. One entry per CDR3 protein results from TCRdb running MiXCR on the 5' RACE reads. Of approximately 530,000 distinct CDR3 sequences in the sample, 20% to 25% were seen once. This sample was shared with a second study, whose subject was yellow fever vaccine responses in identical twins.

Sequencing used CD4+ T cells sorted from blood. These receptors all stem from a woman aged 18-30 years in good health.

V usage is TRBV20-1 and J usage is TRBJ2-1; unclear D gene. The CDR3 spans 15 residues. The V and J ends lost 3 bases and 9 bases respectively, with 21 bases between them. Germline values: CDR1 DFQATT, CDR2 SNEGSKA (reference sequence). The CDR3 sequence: CSARSSFHTWGEQFF. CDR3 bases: TGCAGTGCTAGGTCCAGCTTCCACACCTGGGGTGAGCAGTTCTTC.

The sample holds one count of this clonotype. DNA for the CDR3: TGCAGTGCTAGTTGGGGGGGGCGAGAGACCCAGTACTTC. The encoded protein is CSASWGGRETQYF. The rearrangement links TRBV20-1 to TRBJ2-5, with a possible D match to TRBD2 (7 bases). Germline V CDR1 and CDR2: DFQATT, SNEGSKA (reference sequence). The CDR3 is 13 amino acids. Trimming removed 3 bases from V and 4 bases from J, with 12 bases in between.

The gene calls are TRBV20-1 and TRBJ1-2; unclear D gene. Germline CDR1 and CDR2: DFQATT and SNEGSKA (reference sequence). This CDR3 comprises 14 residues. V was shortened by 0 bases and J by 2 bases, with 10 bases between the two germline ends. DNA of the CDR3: TGCAGTGCTAGAGATGGGCGAACCAACTATGGCTACACCTTC. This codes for CSARDGRTNYGYTF.

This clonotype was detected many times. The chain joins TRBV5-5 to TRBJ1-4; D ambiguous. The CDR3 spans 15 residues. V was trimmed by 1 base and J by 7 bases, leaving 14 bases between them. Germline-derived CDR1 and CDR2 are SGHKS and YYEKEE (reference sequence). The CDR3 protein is CASSLFGGEGEKLFF. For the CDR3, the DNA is TGTGCCAGCAGCTTGTTTGGTGGGGAGGGTGAAAAACTGTTTTTT.

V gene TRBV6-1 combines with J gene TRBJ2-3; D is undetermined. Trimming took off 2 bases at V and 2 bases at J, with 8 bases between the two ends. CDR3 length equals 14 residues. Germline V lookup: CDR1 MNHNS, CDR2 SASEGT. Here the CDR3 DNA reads TGTGCCAGCAGTGAAACGTTCACCACAGATACGCAGTATTTT. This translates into CASSETFTTDTQYF.

For the CDR3, the DNA is TGCGCCAGCAGCTTAATGACCTCCTACGAGCAGTACTTC. Protein product: CASSLMTSYEQYF. The V gene is TRBV5-1, the J gene TRBJ2-7; D remains unclear. V was clipped by 2 bases and J by 0 bases, with 6 bases between them. From germline, CDR1 is SGHRS and CDR2 YFSETQ. This CDR3 comprises 13 residues.

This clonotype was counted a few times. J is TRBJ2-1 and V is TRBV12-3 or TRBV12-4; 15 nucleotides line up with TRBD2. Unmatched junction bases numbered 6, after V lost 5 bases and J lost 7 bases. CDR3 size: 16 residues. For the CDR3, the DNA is TGTGCCAGCAGTCCTGGGACTAGCGGGGGGCTAAATGAGCAGTTCTTC. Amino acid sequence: CASSPGTSGGLNEQFF.

The CDR3 here is CASELRGGYNSPLHF. CDR3 nucleotide sequence: TGTGCCAGCGAATTGAGGGGCGGCTATAATTCACCCCTCCACTTT. The chain has TRBV11-2 and TRBJ1-6; the D gene is possibly TRBD1 (5 bases). The germline gives CDR1 SGHAT, CDR2 FQNNGV. CDR3 size: 15 residues. Trimming removed 8 bases at V and 3 bases at J, with 14 bases between.

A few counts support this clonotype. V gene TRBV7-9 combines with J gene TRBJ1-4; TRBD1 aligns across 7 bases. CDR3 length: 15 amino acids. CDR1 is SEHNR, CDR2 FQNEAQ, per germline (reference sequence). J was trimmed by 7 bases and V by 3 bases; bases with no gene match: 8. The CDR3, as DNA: TGTGCCAGCAGCTTGGAGGGACAGTGGGGTGAAAAACTGTTTTTT. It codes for CASSLEGQWGEKLFF.

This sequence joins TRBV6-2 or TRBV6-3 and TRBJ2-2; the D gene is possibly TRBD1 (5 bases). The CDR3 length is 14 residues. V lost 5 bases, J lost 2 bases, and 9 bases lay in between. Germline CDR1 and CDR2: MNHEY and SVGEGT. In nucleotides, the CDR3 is TGTGCCAGCAGTACCAGGGAAAACACCGGGGAGCTGTTTTTT. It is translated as CASSTRENTGELFF.

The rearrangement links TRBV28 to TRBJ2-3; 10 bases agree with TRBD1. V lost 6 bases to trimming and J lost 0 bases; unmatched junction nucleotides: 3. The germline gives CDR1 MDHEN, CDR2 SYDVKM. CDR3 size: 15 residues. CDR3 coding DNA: TGTGCCAGCAGAGGGGACAGGGGTAGCACAGATACGCAGTATTTT. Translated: CASRGDRGSTDTQYF.

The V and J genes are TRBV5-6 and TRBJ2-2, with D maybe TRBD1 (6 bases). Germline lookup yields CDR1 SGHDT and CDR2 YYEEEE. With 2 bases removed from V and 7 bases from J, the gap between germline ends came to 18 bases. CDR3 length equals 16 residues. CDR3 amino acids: CASSFGPGHPGGELFF. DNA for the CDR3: TGTGCCAGCAGCTTTGGGCCGGGACACCCAGGCGGGGAGCTGTTTTTT.

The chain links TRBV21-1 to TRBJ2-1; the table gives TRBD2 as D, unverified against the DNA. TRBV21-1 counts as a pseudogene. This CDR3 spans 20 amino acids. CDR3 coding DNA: TGTGCCAGCAGCAAAGTCGGTAGCGGGAGGGGTTCTAGCTCCTACAATGAGCAGTTCTTC. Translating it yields CASSKVGSGRGSSSYNEQFF.

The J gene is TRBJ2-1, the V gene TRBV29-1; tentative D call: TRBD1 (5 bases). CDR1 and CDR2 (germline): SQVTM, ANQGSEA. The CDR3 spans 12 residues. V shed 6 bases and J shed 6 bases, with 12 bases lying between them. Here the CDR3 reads CSVAQGSNEQFF. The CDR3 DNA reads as TGCAGCGTAGCGCAGGGCAGCAATGAGCAGTTCTTC.

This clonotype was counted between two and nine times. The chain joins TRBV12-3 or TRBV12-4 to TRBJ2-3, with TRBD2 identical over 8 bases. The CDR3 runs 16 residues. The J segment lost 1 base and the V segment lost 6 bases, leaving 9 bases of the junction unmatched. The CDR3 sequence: CASRPGTRLGTDTQYF. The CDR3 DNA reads TGTGCCAGCAGACCCGGGACTAGGCTCGGCACAGATACGCAGTATTTT.

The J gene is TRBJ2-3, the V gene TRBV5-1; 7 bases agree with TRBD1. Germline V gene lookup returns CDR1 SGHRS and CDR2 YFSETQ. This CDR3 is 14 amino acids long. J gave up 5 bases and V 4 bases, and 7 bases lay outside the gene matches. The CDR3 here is CASSTRTGRDTQYF. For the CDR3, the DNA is TGCGCCAGCAGCACCCGGACAGGCAGAGATACGCAGTATTTT.

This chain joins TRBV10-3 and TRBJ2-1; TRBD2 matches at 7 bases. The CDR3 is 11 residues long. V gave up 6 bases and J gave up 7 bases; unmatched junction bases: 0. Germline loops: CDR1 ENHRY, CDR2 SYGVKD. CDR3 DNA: TGTGCCATCAGGGGGGGGAATGAGCAGTTCTTC. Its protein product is CAIRGGNEQFF.

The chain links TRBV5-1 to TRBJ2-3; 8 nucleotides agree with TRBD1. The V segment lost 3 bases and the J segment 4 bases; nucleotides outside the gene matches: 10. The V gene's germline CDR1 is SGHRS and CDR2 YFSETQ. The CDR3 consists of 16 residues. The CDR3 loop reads CASSWRTGTVSDTQYF. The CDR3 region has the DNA TGCGCCAGCAGCTGGCGGACAGGGACTGTTTCAGATACGCAGTATTTT. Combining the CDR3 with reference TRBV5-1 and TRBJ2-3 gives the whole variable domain KAGVTQTPRYLIKTRGQQVTLSCSPISGHRSVSWYQQTPGQGLQFLFEYFSETQRNKGNFPGRFSGRQFSNSRSEMNVSTLELGDSALYLCASSWRTGTVSDTQYFGPGTRLTVL.

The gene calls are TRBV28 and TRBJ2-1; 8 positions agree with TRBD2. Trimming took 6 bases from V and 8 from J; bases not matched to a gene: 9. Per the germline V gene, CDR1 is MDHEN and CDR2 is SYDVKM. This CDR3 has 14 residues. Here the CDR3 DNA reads TGTGCCAGCAGCGTAGCGGGGATCTTACATGAGCAGTTCTTC. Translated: CASSVAGILHEQFF.

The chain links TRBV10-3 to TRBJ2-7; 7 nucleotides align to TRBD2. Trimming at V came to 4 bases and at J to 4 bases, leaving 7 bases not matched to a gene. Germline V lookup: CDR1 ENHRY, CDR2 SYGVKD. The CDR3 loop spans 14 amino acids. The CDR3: CAISGWEGFYEQYF. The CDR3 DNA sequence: TGTGCCATCAGTGGATGGGAGGGCTTTTACGAGCAGTACTTC.

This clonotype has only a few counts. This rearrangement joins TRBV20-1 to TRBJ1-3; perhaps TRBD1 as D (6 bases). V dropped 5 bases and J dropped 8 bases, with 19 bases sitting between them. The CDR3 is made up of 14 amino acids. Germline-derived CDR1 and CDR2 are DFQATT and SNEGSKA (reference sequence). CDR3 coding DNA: TGCAGTGCTCGTCGACAGGATTCGAGAGACACCATATATTTT. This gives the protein CSARRQDSRDTIYF.

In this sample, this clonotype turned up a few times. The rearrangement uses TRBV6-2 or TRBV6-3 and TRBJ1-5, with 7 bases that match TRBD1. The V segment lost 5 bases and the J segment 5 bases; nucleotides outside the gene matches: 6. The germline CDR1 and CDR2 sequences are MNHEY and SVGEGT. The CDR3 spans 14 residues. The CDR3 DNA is TGTGCCAGCAGTCAGACAGGGATTGATCAGCCCCAGCATTTT. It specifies CASSQTGIDQPQHF.